This TCR beta chain was documented in a study of blood T cell repertoires in COVID-19. Germline trimming cut 6 bases from V and 3 bases from J; bases unmatched to any gene: 7. CDR1 is MNHEY, CDR2 SMNVEV, per germline (reference sequence). The CDR3 sequence is 15 residues long. Clones were sequenced by immunoSEQ multiplex PCR, and TCRdb holds only the in-frame ones, with some missing. The sample has approximately 530,000 clones, roughly 91% seen once. Specimen: peripheral blood. The rearrangement links TRBV27 to TRBJ2-3; 9 bases agree with TRBD2. This clonotype was sampled from a woman in her fifties or sixties with COVID-19, enrolled during active disease. DNA for the CDR3: TGTGCCAGCAGGCCGGGACTAGCCCTAACAGATACGCAGTATTTT. It codes for CASRPGLALTDTQYF.